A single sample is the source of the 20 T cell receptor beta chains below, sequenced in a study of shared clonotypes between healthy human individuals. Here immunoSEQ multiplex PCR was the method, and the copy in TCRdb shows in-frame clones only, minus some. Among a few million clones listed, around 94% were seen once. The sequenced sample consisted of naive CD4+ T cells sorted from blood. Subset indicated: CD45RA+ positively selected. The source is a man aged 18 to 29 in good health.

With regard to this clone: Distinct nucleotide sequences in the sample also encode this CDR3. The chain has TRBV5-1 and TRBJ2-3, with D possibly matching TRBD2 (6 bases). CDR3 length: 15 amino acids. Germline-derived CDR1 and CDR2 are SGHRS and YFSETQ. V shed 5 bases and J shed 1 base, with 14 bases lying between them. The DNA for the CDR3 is TGCGCCAGCAGGCCAGGGACGGGGGGCACAGATACGCAGTATTTT. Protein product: CASRPGTGGTDTQYF. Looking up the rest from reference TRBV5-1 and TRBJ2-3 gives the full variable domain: KAGVTQTPRYLIKTRGQQVTLSCSPISGHRSVSWYQQTPGQGLQFLFEYFSETQRNKGNFPGRFSGRQFSNSRSEMNVSTLELGDSALYLCASRPGTGGTDTQYFGPGTRLTVL.

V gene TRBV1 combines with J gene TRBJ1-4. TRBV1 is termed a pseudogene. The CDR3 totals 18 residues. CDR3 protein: CTSSQDVVDSGANEKLFF. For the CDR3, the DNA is TGCACCAGCAGCCAAGACGTAGTGGATTCGGGGGCTAACGAAAAACTGTTTTTT.

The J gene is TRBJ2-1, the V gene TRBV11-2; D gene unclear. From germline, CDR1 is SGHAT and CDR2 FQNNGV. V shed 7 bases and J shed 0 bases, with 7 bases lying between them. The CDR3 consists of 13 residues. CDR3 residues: CASTPPSYNEQFF. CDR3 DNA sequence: TGTGCCAGCACCCCTCCCTCCTACAATGAGCAGTTCTTC.

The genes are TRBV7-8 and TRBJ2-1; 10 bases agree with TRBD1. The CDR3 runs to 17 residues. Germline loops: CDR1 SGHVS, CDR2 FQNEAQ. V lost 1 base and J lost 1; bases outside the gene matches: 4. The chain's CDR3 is CASSLGRDRGSYNEQFF. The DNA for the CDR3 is TGTGCCAGCAGCTTAGGCCGGGACAGGGGTTCCTACAATGAGCAGTTCTTC.

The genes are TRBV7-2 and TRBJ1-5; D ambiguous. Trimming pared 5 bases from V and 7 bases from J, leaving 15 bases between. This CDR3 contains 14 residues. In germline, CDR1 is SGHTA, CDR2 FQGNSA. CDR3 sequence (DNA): TGTGCCAGCAGCACAAGAGGGATCAACCAGCCCCAGCATTTT. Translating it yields CASSTRGINQPQHF.

As DNA, the CDR3 is TGTGCCTGGGCAGTCGGGCCCCTAATCTATGGCTACACCTTC. Protein: CAWAVGPLIYGYTF. This sequence joins TRBV30 and TRBJ1-2; no clear D. This CDR3 comprises 14 residues. V was shortened by 5 bases and J by 4 bases, with 17 bases between the two germline ends. Germline V gene sequence: CDR1 GTSNPN, CDR2 SVGIG (reference sequence).

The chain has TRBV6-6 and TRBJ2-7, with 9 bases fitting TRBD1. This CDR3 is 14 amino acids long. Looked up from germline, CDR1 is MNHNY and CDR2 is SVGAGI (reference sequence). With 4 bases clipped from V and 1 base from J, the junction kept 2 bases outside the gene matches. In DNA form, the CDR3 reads TGTGCCAGCAGTTTGACAGGGGGATCCTACGAGCAGTACTTC. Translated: CASSLTGGSYEQYF.

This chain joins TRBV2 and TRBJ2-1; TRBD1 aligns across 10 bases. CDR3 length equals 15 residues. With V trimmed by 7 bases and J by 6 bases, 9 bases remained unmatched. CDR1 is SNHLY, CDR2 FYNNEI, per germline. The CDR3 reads CASNRQGATGNEQFF. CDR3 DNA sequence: TGTGCCAGCAATAGACAGGGGGCCACGGGCAATGAGCAGTTCTTC.

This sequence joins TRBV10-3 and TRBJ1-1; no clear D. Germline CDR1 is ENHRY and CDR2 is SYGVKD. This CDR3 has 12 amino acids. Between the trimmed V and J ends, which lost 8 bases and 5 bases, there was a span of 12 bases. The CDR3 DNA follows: TGTGCCATCGCCCGGGATCGGACTGAAGCTTTCTTT. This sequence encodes CAIARDRTEAFF.

CDR3 sequence (DNA): TGTGCCAGCAGCGATGACGAGGAGATCTTAACTAATGAAAAACTGTTTTTT. This gives the protein CASSDDEEILTNEKLFF. The rearrangement joins TRBV7-2 to TRBJ1-4; D is undetermined. The CDR3 has 17 amino acids. The V gene lost 5 bases and the J gene lost 1 base, with 17 bases spanning the gap. CDR1 is SGHTA, CDR2 FQGNSA, per germline.

The CDR3 nucleotides read TGTGCCAGCAGCCGATCAGGGGATTCTGGAAACACCATATATTTT. The encoded protein is CASSRSGDSGNTIYF. J is TRBJ1-3 and V is TRBV7-6, with D possibly matching TRBD1 (6 bases). The V and J ends lost 5 bases and 1 base respectively, with 12 bases between them. CDR1 is SGHVS, CDR2 FNYEAQ, per germline. There are 15 residues in the CDR3.

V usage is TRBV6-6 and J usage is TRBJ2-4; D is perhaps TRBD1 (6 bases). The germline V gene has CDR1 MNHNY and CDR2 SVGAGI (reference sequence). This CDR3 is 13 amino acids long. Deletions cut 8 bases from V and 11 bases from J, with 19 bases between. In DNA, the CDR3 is TGTGCCAGCGGGGGCGATCAGGGAATTCTTCAGTACTTC. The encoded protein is CASGGDQGILQYF.

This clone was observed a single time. For the CDR3, the DNA is TGTGCCAGCAGCCAGGACAGGGTATTAGATCGGTACTTC. This codes for CASSQDRVLDRYF. V gene TRBV7-9 combines with J gene TRBJ2-4; 8 nucleotides align to TRBD1. J gave up 15 bases and V 5 bases, and 12 bases lay outside the gene matches. This CDR3 comprises 13 residues. CDR1 is SEHNR, CDR2 FQNEAQ, per germline (reference sequence).

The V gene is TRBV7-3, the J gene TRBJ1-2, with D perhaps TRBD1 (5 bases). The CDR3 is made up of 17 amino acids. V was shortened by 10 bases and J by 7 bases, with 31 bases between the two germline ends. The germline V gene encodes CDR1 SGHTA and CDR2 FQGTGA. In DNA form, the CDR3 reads TGTGCCATTGGACTACAGGAACTGACCCCTTGGGCGAGTGGCTACACCTTC. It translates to CAIGLQELTPWASGYTF.

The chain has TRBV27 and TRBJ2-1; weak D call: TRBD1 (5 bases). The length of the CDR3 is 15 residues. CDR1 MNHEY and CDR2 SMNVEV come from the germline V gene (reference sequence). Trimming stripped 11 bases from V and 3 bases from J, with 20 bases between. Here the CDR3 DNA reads TGTGCCTCAACCAGGGTAGGGAATATCTACAATGAGCAGTTCTTC. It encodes CASTRVGNIYNEQFF.

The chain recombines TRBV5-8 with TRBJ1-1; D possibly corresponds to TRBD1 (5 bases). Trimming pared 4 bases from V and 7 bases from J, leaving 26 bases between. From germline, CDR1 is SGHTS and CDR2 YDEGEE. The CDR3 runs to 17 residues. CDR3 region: CASSGGQQEVKSHEAFF. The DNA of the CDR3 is TGTGCCAGCAGCGGGGGTCAACAGGAAGTTAAGAGTCATGAAGCTTTCTTT.

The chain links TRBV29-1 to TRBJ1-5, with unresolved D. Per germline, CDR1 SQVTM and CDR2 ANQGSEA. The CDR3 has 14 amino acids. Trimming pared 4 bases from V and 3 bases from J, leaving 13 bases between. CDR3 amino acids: CSVAPTVVNQPQHF. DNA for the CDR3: TGCAGCGTTGCTCCCACCGTCGTCAATCAGCCCCAGCATTTT.

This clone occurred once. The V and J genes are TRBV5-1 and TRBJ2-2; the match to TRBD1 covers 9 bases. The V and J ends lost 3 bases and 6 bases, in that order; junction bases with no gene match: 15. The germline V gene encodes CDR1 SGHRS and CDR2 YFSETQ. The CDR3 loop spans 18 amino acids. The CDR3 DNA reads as TGCGCCAGCAGCTCGTGGACAGGGGACCTACTGTTCCCCGGGGAGCTGTTTTTT. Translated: CASSSWTGDLLFPGELFF. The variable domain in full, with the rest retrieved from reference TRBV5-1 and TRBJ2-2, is KAGVTQTPRYLIKTRGQQVTLSCSPISGHRSVSWYQQTPGQGLQFLFEYFSETQRNKGNFPGRFSGRQFSNSRSEMNVSTLELGDSALYLCASSSWTGDLLFPGELFFGEGSRLTVL.

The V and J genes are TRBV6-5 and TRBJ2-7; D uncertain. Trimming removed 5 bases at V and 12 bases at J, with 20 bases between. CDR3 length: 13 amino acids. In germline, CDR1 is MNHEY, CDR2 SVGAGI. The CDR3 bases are TGTGCCAGCAGTGCCGACGGACCGACGCGGCGGTACTTC. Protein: CASSADGPTRRYF.

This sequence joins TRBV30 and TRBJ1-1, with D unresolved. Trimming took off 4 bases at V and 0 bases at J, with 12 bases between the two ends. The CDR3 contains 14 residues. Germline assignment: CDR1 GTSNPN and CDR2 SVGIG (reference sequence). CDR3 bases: TGTGCCTGGACTAACACAGACTTGAACACTGAAGCTTTCTTT. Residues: CAWTNTDLNTEAFF.